This section outlines one T cell receptor (beta chain) sequence together with its context. A J-beta primer mix and a sample-barcoded 5' primer were used in a second PCR of about 7 to 12 cycles. TCRdb recomputed calls from the 5' RACE reads with MiXCR, one row per CDR3 protein. Of about 1.8 million distinct CDR3 sequences listed, roughly 52% are singletons. V was clipped by 2 bases and J by 6 bases, with 15 bases between them. CDR3 length equals 15 residues. Germline CDR1 reads SGDLS; CDR2 reads YYNGEE. The data originate from a study of blood T cells in healthy people across ages. The source of this sequence is a woman aged 40 to 50 in good health. This chain links TRBV9 with TRBJ2-1; tentative D call: TRBD1 (6 bases). Sequenced input: blood. The CDR3 is CASSVEGVTRNEQFF. For the CDR3, the DNA is TGTGCCAGCAGCGTTGAGGGGGTAACGCGCAATGAGCAGTTCTTC.